A selection of T cell receptor beta chains follows, all from one sample in a study of shared clonotypes between healthy human individuals. Profiling relied on immunoSEQ multiplex PCR, and the TCRdb table lists in-frame clones only, not all of them. The repertoire consists of 530,000 or so clones, with roughly 85% occurring once and the leading ten covering around 13%. The sequenced sample was PBMCs. These TCRs come from a woman between 35 and 50 years old in good health. Some clones in this sample may be carry-over from other donors' samples. CDR3s include the opening cysteine and the closing phenylalanine or tryptophan. The D gene is left open where the match is weak. Clone size is stated in some rows and not others, as once, few, many or a class when expanded.

>TRBJ1-1|.|TRBV11-2|.
CASSLTGYSTEAFF
TGTGCCAGCAGCTTAACAGGGTATAGCACTGAAGCTTTCTTT
>TRBJ1-3|.|TRBV4-2|.
CASSHRALYF
TGTGCCAGCTCTCACAGGGCCCTATATTTT
>TRBJ1-3|.|TRBV11-2|.
CASSPRTASGNTIYF
TGTGCCAGCAGCCCCCGGACAGCCTCTGGAAACACCATATATTTT
>TRBJ2-1|.|TRBV6-1|TRBD2
CASSGGLADYNEQFF
TGTGCCAGCAGTGGAGGACTAGCGGACTACAATGAGCAGTTCTTC
>TRBJ2-1|.|TRBV6-5|.
CASSRSDEQFF
TGTGCCAGCAGTCGAAGCGATGAGCAGTTCTTC
>TRBJ2-7|.|TRBV5-8|.
CASSLGGGGEQYF
TGTGCCAGCAGCTTGGGCGGTGGGGGTGAGCAGTACTTC
>TRBJ2-7|.|TRBV18|.
CASSPRTEGYEQYF
TGTGCCAGCTCCCCCCGGACCGAGGGCTACGAGCAGTACTTC
>TRBJ2-7|.|TRBV11-2|.
CASSRDIRARYEQYF
TGTGCCAGCAGCCGGGACATCCGGGCACGGTACGAGCAGTACTTC
>TRBJ2-3|.|TRBV9|.
CASSARAGGADTQYF
TGTGCCAGCAGCGCCCGAGCGGGCGGGGCAGATACGCAGTATTTT
>TRBJ2-7|few|TRBV2|.
CASSRQLYEQYF
TGTGCCAGCAGTAGGCAGCTCTACGAGCAGTACTTC
>TRBJ2-5|once|TRBV30|.
CAWSEVQGGETQYF
TGTGCCTGGAGTGAAGTTCAGGGTGGGGAGACCCAGTACTTC
>TRBJ2-3|.|TRBV18|.
CASSPNRVSSTDTQYF
TGTGCCAGCTCACCCAACAGGGTTTCTAGCACAGATACGCAGTATTTT
>TRBJ2-6|once|TRBV30|.
CAWSVGLSGGANVLTF
TGTGCCTGGAGTGTAGGATTGTCAGGCGGGGCCAACGTCCTGACTTTC
>TRBJ1-5|.|TRBV27|.
CASRQSNQPQHF
TGTGCCAGCAGACAGTCCAATCAGCCCCAGCATTTT
>TRBJ2-7|.|TRBV6-6|.
CASSYEETGSYEQYF
TGTGCCAGCAGTTACGAGGAAACGGGCTCCTACGAGCAGTACTTC